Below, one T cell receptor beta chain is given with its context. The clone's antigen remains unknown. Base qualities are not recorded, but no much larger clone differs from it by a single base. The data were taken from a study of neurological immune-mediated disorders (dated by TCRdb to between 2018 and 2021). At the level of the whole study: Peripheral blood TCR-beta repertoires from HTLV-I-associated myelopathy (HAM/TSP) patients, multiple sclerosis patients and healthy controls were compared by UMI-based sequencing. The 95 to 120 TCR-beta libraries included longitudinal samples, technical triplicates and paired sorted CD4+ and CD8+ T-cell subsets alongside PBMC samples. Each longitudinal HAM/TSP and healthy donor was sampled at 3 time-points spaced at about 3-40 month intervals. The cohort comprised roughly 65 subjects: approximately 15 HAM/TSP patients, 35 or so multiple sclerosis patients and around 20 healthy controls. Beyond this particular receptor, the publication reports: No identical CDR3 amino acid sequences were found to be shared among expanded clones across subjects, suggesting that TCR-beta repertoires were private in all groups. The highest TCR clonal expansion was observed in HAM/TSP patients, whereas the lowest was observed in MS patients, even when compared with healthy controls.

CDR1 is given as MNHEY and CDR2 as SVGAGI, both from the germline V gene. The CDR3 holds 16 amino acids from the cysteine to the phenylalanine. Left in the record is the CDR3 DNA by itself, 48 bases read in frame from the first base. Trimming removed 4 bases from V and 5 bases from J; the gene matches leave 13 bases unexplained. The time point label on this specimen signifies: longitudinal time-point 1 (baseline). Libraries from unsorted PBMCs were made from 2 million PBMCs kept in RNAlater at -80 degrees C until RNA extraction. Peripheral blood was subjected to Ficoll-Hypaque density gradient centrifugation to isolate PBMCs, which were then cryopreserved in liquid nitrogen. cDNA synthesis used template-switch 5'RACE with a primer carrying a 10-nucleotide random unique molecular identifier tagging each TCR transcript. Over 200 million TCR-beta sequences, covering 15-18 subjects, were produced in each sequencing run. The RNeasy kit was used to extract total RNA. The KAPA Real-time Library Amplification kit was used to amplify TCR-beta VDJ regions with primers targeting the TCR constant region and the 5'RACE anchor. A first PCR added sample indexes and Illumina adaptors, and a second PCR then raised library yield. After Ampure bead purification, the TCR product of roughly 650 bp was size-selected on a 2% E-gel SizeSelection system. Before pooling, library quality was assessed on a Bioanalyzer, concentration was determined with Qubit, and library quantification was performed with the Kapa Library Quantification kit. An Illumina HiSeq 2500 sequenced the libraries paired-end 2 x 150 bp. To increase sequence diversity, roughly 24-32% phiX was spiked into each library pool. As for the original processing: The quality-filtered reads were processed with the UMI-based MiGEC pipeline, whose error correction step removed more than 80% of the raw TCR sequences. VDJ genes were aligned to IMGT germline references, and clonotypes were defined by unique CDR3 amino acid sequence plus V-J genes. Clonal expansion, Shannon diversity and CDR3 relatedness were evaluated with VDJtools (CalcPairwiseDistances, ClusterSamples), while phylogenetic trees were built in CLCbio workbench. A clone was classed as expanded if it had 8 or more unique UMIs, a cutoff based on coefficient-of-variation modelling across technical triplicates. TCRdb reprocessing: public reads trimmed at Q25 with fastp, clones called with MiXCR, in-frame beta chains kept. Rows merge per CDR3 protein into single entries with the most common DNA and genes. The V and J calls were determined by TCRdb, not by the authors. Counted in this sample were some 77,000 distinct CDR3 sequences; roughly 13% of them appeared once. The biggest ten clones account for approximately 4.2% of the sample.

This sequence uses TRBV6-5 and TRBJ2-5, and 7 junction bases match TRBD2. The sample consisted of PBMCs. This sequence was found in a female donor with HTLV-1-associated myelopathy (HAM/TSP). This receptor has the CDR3 CASSSRLGGSRETQYF. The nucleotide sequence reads TGTGCCAGCAGTTCTCGATTGGGGGGGAGTCGGGAGACCCAGTACTTC.